The T cell receptor (beta chain) described here comes from a study of monozygotic twins with inflammatory bowel disease. Germline V gene sequence: CDR1 SGHVS, CDR2 FNYEAQ. This CDR3 is 16 amino acids long. After re-calling the 5' RACE reads, TCRdb lists one entry per CDR3 protein, DNA absent. The table lists roughly 160,000 distinct CDR3 sequences, with approximately 7.4% in the top ten. The sequence was obtained from a human donor with ulcerative colitis or Crohn's disease, or a healthy co-twin of an affected twin (not recorded which). The V call is TRBV7-6, the J call TRBJ2-3; the D gene TCRdb calls, TRBD1, cannot be checked with no DNA. Material: blood. The CDR3: CASSPTTTGATDTQYF.